Listed here are 17 T cell receptor beta chains from one sample, sequenced in a study of OX40 agonist ivuxolimab in advanced cancers. The repertoire was sequenced with immunoSEQ multiplex PCR; TCRdb's copy has only in-frame clones and lacks some. Among about 84,000 clones, approximately 84% were seen once, and the ten largest hold about 2.7%. The sample consisted of CD4+ or CD8+ T cells sorted from blood, taken in a trial of the OX40 agonist ivuxolimab. The receptors were sampled from an adult with an advanced solid tumor such as melanoma, head and neck, liver or kidney cancer.

This sequence joins TRBV28 and TRBJ1-2; 9 bases match TRBD1. CDR3 length: 13 amino acids. Looked up from germline, CDR1 is MDHEN and CDR2 is SYDVKM. After removal of 6 bases from V and 12 bases from J, the junction contained 11 bases not matched to a gene. In DNA form, the CDR3 reads TGTGCCAGCAGCCGACCGGGACAGGGAGCCGACACCTTC. Protein sequence: CASSRPGQGADTF.

V usage is TRBV2 and J usage is TRBJ1-5; D gene ambiguous. Germline V CDR1 and CDR2: SNHLY, FYNNEI. This CDR3 region has 14 residues. Trimming stripped 4 bases from V and 5 bases from J, with 12 bases between. CDR3 sequence (DNA): TGTGCCAGCAGTGCGCCCTACGATTATCAGCCCCAGCATTTT. It translates to CASSAPYDYQPQHF.

The genes are TRBV7-9 and TRBJ1-4, with D possibly TRBD1 on 5 matching bases. V lost 8 bases to trimming and J lost 8 bases, with 15 bases between them. The germline V gene has CDR1 SEHNR and CDR2 FQNEAQ (reference sequence). This CDR3 is 13 amino acids long. The CDR3 here is CASQTREGEKLFF. In nucleotides, the CDR3 is TGTGCCAGCCAGACACGGGAGGGGGAAAAACTGTTTTTT.

The chain recombines TRBV5-1 with TRBJ1-2; 9 nucleotides match TRBD1. Germline V gene lookup returns CDR1 SGHRS and CDR2 YFSETQ. V shed 3 bases, J shed 2 bases, and the junction held 11 bases outside the gene matches. This CDR3 is built from 17 residues. The chain's CDR3 is CASSSPPGTGLNYGYTF. The CDR3 DNA reads as TGCGCCAGCAGCTCGCCTCCGGGGACAGGGTTAAACTATGGCTACACCTTC.

The CDR3, as DNA: TGTGCCAGCAGCTTAGCGACGGGGGCTTCGAATAATTCACCCCTCCACTTT. Amino acids: CASSLATGASNNSPLHF. This chain links TRBV11-2 with TRBJ1-6, with D maybe TRBD1 (6 bases). Trimming shortened V by 1 base and J by 5 bases, and 15 bases separated the two germline ends. The germline gives CDR1 SGHAT, CDR2 FQNNGV. This CDR3 is 17 amino acids long.

The chain combines TRBV2 with TRBJ2-3, with D perhaps given as TRBD1 or TRBD2 (5 bases each). Between the trimmed V and J ends, which lost 0 bases and 2 bases, there was a span of 18 bases. Looked up from germline, CDR1 is SNHLY and CDR2 is FYNNEI. The CDR3 is made up of 18 amino acids. CDR3 sequence reads: CASSEARTPGTVTDTQYF. Written as DNA, the CDR3 is TGTGCCAGCAGTGAAGCTAGGACCCCAGGGACCGTCACAGATACGCAGTATTTT.

The chain employs TRBV19 and TRBJ2-1; 8 bases map to TRBD1. The CDR3 sequence is 15 residues long. Germline V lookup: CDR1 LNHDA, CDR2 SQIVND (reference sequence). Trimming removed 6 bases from V and 4 bases from J; junction bases left unmatched: 8. CDR3 in amino acids: CASSSDRAMYNEQFF. In DNA form, the CDR3 reads TGTGCCAGTAGCTCGGACAGGGCGATGTACAATGAGCAGTTCTTC.

The table lists this clone with a few counts. V is TRBV6-1 and J is TRBJ2-2, with TRBD2 identical over 12 bases. Germline V gene data show CDR1 as MNHNS and CDR2 as SASEGT. The CDR3 runs 16 residues. The V segment lost 4 bases and the J segment 3 bases; nucleotides outside the gene matches: 3. CDR3 protein: CASSGLAGVDTGELFF. The CDR3 coding sequence is TGTGCCAGCAGTGGACTAGCGGGGGTTGACACCGGGGAGCTGTTTTTT.

V gene TRBV5-1 combines with J gene TRBJ1-6; 9 nucleotides agree with TRBD1. The CDR3 runs to 14 residues. Looked up from germline, CDR1 is SGHRS and CDR2 is YFSETQ. Trimming cost V 3 bases and J 8 bases; bases outside gene matches: 3. CDR3 sequence: CASSSRDRDSPLHF. In DNA form, the CDR3 reads TGCGCCAGCAGCTCCCGGGACAGGGATTCACCCCTCCACTTT.

Only one count was recorded for this clone. The chain employs TRBV11-2 and TRBJ1-2, with 9 bases identical to TRBD1. The junction had 7 bases not matched to a gene; V was cut back by 5 bases and J by 6 bases. CDR1 and CDR2 (germline): SGHAT, FQNNGV. The CDR3 contains 14 residues. CDR3 amino acids: CASSPRTGADGYTF. The DNA for the CDR3 is TGTGCCAGCAGCCCTCGGACAGGGGCTGATGGCTACACCTTC.

A single count supports this clone. This sequence joins TRBV18 and TRBJ2-3, with D unclear. Germline V gene sequence: CDR1 KGHSH, CDR2 LQKENI. The CDR3 covers 13 residues. V shed 0 bases and J shed 3 bases, with 4 bases lying between them. The chain's CDR3 is CASSPPTTDTQYF. CDR3 nucleotides: TGTGCCAGCTCACCACCGACGACAGATACGCAGTATTTT.

In its sample, this clone was seen once. J is TRBJ2-4 and V is TRBV14, with D tentatively TRBD2 (6 bases). The CDR3 loop spans 16 amino acids. Looked up from germline, CDR1 is SGHDN and CDR2 is FVKESK. Trimming took off 0 bases at V and 4 bases at J, with 13 bases between the two ends. The CDR3 bases are TGTGCCAGCAGCCAAGAATATCGAGGAGGGAAAAACATTCAGTACTTC. It codes for CASSQEYRGGKNIQYF.

The chain uses TRBV28 and TRBJ1-4, with 8 bases aligning to TRBD1. The V gene's germline CDR1 is MDHEN and CDR2 SYDVKM. V dropped 5 bases and J dropped 2; count of bases not matched to a gene: 4. The CDR3 extends over 15 amino acids. The CDR3 sequence: CASSGQGATNEKLFF. The CDR3 DNA reads TGTGCCAGCAGTGGACAGGGCGCGACTAATGAAAAACTGTTTTTT. Looking up the rest from reference TRBV28 and TRBJ1-4 gives the full variable domain: DVKVTQSSRYLVKRTGEKVFLECVQDMDHENMFWYRQDPGLGLRLIYFSYDVKMKEKGDIPEGYSVSREKKERFSLILESASTNQTSMYLCASSGQGATNEKLFFGSGTQLSVL.

The gene calls are TRBV6-1 and TRBJ2-7; no reliable D call. The CDR3 loop spans 12 amino acids. Germline CDR1 and CDR2: MNHNS and SASEGT. V lost 6 bases and J 0 bases, leaving 6 bases between the germline ends. The CDR3 loop is CASSASSYEQYV. The CDR3 DNA sequence: TGTGCCAGCAGCGCTAGCTCCTACGAGCAGTACGTC.

The V gene is TRBV11-2, the J gene TRBJ2-5, with a possible D match to TRBD1 (6 bases). The CDR3 consists of 17 residues. Germline V CDR1 and CDR2: SGHAT, FQNNGV. Trimming took 4 bases from V and 4 from J, leaving 22 bases between them. The CDR3 loop reads CASSSHRERGPTETQYF. CDR3 nucleotides: TGTGCCAGCAGCTCCCACAGGGAACGGGGCCCAACAGAGACCCAGTACTTC.

The chain combines TRBV6-1 with TRBJ2-5; TRBD2 matches 10 bases. The CDR3 totals 17 residues. Trimming removed 4 bases from V and 4 bases from J; junction bases left unmatched: 12. Germline lookup yields CDR1 MNHNS and CDR2 SASEGT. CDR3 coding DNA: TGTGCCAGCAGTGCAGACTTCGGGACTAGCGAGGGAGAGACCCAGTACTTC. Amino acids: CASSADFGTSEGETQYF.

This sequence joins TRBV7-3 and TRBJ1-1; D gene ambiguous. Trimming left V 5 bases short and J 5 bases short, with 21 bases between. Germline-derived CDR1 and CDR2 are SGHTA and FQGTGA. The CDR3 runs to 16 residues. The CDR3 region is CASSPMGGNQETEAFF. DNA of the CDR3: TGTGCCAGCAGCCCCATGGGAGGGAACCAGGAGACTGAAGCTTTCTTT.